These 9 T cell receptor beta chains share one sample of origin, sequenced in a study of CD8 T cells in Susac syndrome (dated by TCRdb to about 2019). Libraries were constructed by the immunoSEQ multiplex PCR assay. RNA was extracted with the RNeasy kit and roughly 0.5 to 1 ug was reverse transcribed using random hexamers. TCRdb trimmed the raw reads at Q25, called clones with MiXCR and kept productive beta chains. Rows merge per CDR3 protein into single entries with the most common DNA and genes. Within this sample are about 140,000 distinct CDR3 sequences, with roughly 94% of them counted one time only. The ten largest account for 0.13% to 0.15% of the sample. Sample: CD4+ T cells from PBMCs. The receptors originated from a human donor with Susac syndrome.

V and J are TRBV20-1 and TRBJ1-5; 7 bases fit TRBD1. Germline V gene lookup returns CDR1 DFQATT and CDR2 SNEGSKA (reference sequence). The CDR3 has 16 amino acids. Unmatched junction bases numbered 10, after V lost 0 bases and J lost 5 bases. CDR3 coding DNA: TGCAGTGCTAGAGATGCGAACAGGGGAATGGATCAGCCCCAGCATTTT. Its protein is CSARDANRGMDQPQHF.

V usage is TRBV3-1 and J usage is TRBJ1-5; D is unresolved. From germline, CDR1 is LGHDT and CDR2 YNNKEL (reference sequence). Trimming cost V 4 bases and J 2 bases, with 12 bases left between them. There are 15 residues in the CDR3. The CDR3 protein is CASSPDGGRNQPQHF. CDR3 nucleotides: TGTGCCAGCAGCCCCGATGGAGGGCGCAATCAGCCCCAGCATTTT.

This rearrangement joins TRBV4-2 to TRBJ2-7, with 9 bases aligning to TRBD1. Looked up from germline, CDR1 is LGHNA and CDR2 is YNFKEQ. V trimming: 1 base; J trimming: 7 bases; junction bases outside the gene matches: 5. The CDR3 runs 14 residues. CDR3 loop: CASSQVQGAGEQYF. In DNA, the CDR3 is TGTGCCAGCAGCCAAGTACAGGGGGCGGGTGAGCAGTACTTC.

The V and J genes are TRBV10-3 and TRBJ2-7; possibly TRBD1 for D (5 bases). The CDR3 has 12 residues. Germline V gene sequence: CDR1 ENHRY, CDR2 SYGVKD. V gave up 8 bases and J gave up 2 bases, with 10 bases separating them. The CDR3 sequence: CAIGAQPYEQYF. The CDR3, as DNA: TGTGCCATCGGGGCGCAGCCCTACGAGCAGTACTTC.

This chain links TRBV29-1 with TRBJ2-3, with 7 bases fitting TRBD1. The junction had 8 bases not matched to a gene; V was cut back by 8 bases and J by 0 bases. Per germline, CDR1 SQVTM and CDR2 ANQGSEA. This CDR3 contains 14 residues. The chain's CDR3 is CSTTTGTSTDTQYF. The DNA for the CDR3 is TGCAGCACTACGACAGGGACAAGCACAGATACGCAGTATTTT.

The V call is TRBV5-6, the J call TRBJ2-5; 7 bases map to TRBD2. This CDR3 is 17 amino acids long. V was pared by 3 bases and J by 1 base, with 12 bases of the junction left unmatched. CDR1 and CDR2 from the germline V gene are SGHDT and YYEEEE. This CDR3 reads CASSSEGGAGVQETQYF. The DNA for the CDR3 is TGTGCCAGCAGCTCGGAAGGAGGCGCGGGGGTCCAAGAGACCCAGTACTTC.

The CDR3, as DNA: TGCAGCGTTGATTCGGGAAACAACTATGGCTACACCTTC. It specifies CSVDSGNNYGYTF. The chain links TRBV29-1 to TRBJ1-2; D unresolved. CDR3 length equals 13 residues. In germline, CDR1 is SQVTM, CDR2 ANQGSEA. V dropped 3 bases and J dropped 2 bases, with 10 bases sitting between them.

The chain is built from TRBV5-4 and TRBJ2-5; TRBD1 aligns across 10 bases. The CDR3 contains 15 residues. The junction had 7 bases not matched to a gene; V was cut back by 3 bases and J by 5 bases. The germline V gene encodes CDR1 SGHNT and CDR2 YYREEE (reference sequence). As DNA, the CDR3 is TGTGCCAGCAGCTCGAGGACAGGGGGATTGGAGACCCAGTACTTC. Protein: CASSSRTGGLETQYF.

As DNA, the CDR3 is TGTGCCTGGAGTCAAGGGGTCAATGAAGCTTTCTTT. Amino acid sequence: CAWSQGVNEAFF. The chain has TRBV30 and TRBJ1-1; tentatively, D is TRBD1 (5 bases). Germline CDR1 reads GTSNPN; CDR2 reads SVGIG (reference sequence). The germline V and J ends were trimmed by 2 bases and 7 bases, with 11 bases remaining between them. The CDR3 loop spans 12 amino acids.